This passage covers 12 T cell receptor beta chains from one sample sequenced in a study of blood T cell repertoires in COVID-19. Assay used: immunoSEQ multiplex PCR; TCRdb lists only in-frame clones, some missing. The profile shows some 290,000 clones, around 81% of them singletons. What was sequenced was peripheral blood. The receptors come from a woman aged 55-69 years with active or convalescent COVID-19.

The chain carries TRBV6-2 or TRBV6-3 and TRBJ2-5; a weak D match, TRBD2 (5 bases). Germline-derived CDR1 and CDR2 are MNHEY and SVGEGT. The germline V and J ends were trimmed by 4 bases and 5 bases, with 11 bases remaining between them. The CDR3 runs to 13 residues. DNA of the CDR3: TGTGCCAGCAGTTCGAGGCTAGCCGAGACCCAGTACTTC. It codes for CASSSRLAETQYF.

This sequence joins TRBV5-1 and TRBJ2-3; a weak D match, TRBD1 (6 bases). Germline assignment: CDR1 SGHRS and CDR2 YFSETQ. Trimming pared 1 base from V and 1 base from J, leaving 10 bases between. CDR3 length: 15 amino acids. CDR3 sequence reads: CASSLTGHGTDTQYF. For the CDR3, the DNA is TGCGCCAGCAGCTTGACAGGGCACGGCACAGATACGCAGTATTTT.

V usage is TRBV7-2 and J usage is TRBJ1-2; maybe TRBD1 (6 bases). With 3 bases removed from V and 5 bases from J, the gap between germline ends came to 16 bases. CDR3 length equals 15 residues. In germline, CDR1 is SGHTA, CDR2 FQGNSA. DNA for the CDR3: TGTGCCAGCAGCTTCGGGGGGGCCCCGGCTTATGGCTACACCTTC. This gives the protein CASSFGGAPAYGYTF. The variable domain in full, with the rest retrieved from reference TRBV7-2 and TRBJ1-2, is GAGVSQSPSNKVTEKGKDVELRCDPISGHTALYWYRQSLGQGLEFLIYFQGNSAPDKSGLPSDRFSAERTGGSVSTLTIQRTQQEDSAVYLCASSFGGAPAYGYTFGSGTRLTVV.

The chain employs TRBV7-9 and TRBJ2-3, with 9 bases aligning to TRBD2. The CDR3 is 17 amino acids. From germline, CDR1 is SEHNR and CDR2 FQNEAQ (reference sequence). After removal of 1 base from V and 0 bases from J, the junction contained 5 bases not matched to a gene. The CDR3 is CASSLDRAGGSTDTQYF. CDR3 sequence (DNA): TGTGCCAGCAGCTTAGACCGGGCGGGGGGGAGCACAGATACGCAGTATTTT.

V usage is TRBV20-1 and J usage is TRBJ1-6, with 8 bases lining up with TRBD1. Per the germline V gene, CDR1 is DFQATT and CDR2 is SNEGSKA (reference sequence). V shed 5 bases, J shed 7 bases, and the junction held 13 bases outside the gene matches. The CDR3 length is 16 residues. CDR3: CSARVLGDRMNSPLHF. DNA of the CDR3: TGCAGTGCTCGTGTTCTGGGGGACAGGATGAATTCACCCCTCCACTTT.

V is TRBV2 and J is TRBJ2-3, with 7 nucleotides matching TRBD2. The CDR3 totals 15 residues. J was trimmed by 5 bases and V by 4 bases; bases with no gene match: 9. The V gene's germline CDR1 is SNHLY and CDR2 FYNNEI. CDR3 sequence reads: CASSVFGRGIDTQYF. In DNA form, the CDR3 reads TGTGCCAGCAGTGTTTTTGGGCGGGGGATAGATACGCAGTATTTT. The whole variable domain, remainder taken from reference TRBV2 and TRBJ2-3, is EPEVTQTPSHQVTQMGQEVILRCVPISNHLYFYWYRQILGQKVEFLVSFYNNEISEKSEIFDDQFSVERPDGSNFTLKIRSTKLEDSAMYFCASSVFGRGIDTQYFGPGTRLTVL.

This clone was recorded a few times. The V and J genes are TRBV5-5 and TRBJ2-2, with TRBD2 as a possible D gene (6 bases). V shed 2 bases and J shed 0 bases, with 14 bases lying between them. Germline-derived CDR1 and CDR2 are SGHKS and YYEKEE (reference sequence). CDR3 length: 17 residues. CDR3 coding DNA: TGTGCCAGCAGCTTAAGGCAGGGAGGCCCGAACACCGGGGAGCTGTTTTTT. This gives the protein CASSLRQGGPNTGELFF. Looking up the rest from reference TRBV5-5 and TRBJ2-2 gives the full variable domain: DAGVTQSPTHLIKTRGQQVTLRCSPISGHKSVSWYQQVLGQGPQFIFQYYEKEERGRGNFPDRFSARQFPNYSSELNVNALLLGDSALYLCASSLRQGGPNTGELFFGEGSRLTVL.

The V call is TRBV9, the J call TRBJ1-1; no reliable D call. V shed 0 bases and J shed 5 bases, with 11 bases lying between them. This CDR3 has 14 amino acids. Germline CDR1 reads SGDLS; CDR2 reads YYNGEE. CDR3 sequence reads: CASSVGESGTEAFF. The CDR3 region has the DNA TGTGCCAGCAGCGTAGGGGAGAGTGGAACTGAAGCTTTCTTT.

The chain links TRBV9 to TRBJ2-7; tentative D call: TRBD2 (5 bases). The CDR3 spans 16 residues. V lost 4 bases and J 4 bases, leaving 21 bases between the germline ends. Germline V gene data show CDR1 as SGDLS and CDR2 as YYNGEE. Here the CDR3 reads CASSSPQHGEIYEQYF. The CDR3 coding sequence is TGTGCCAGCAGCTCCCCTCAGCACGGGGAAATATACGAGCAGTACTTC.

This sequence joins TRBV27 and TRBJ2-1, with 7 bases aligning to TRBD1. The V and J ends lost 5 bases and 3 bases, in that order; junction bases with no gene match: 7. The CDR3 is made up of 15 amino acids. The germline CDR1 and CDR2 sequences are MNHEY and SMNVEV (reference sequence). This CDR3 is CASSPDRANYNEQFF. CDR3 in DNA: TGTGCCAGCAGTCCCGACAGGGCAAACTACAATGAGCAGTTCTTC.

The chain joins TRBV7-2 to TRBJ1-5; TRBD1 might be the D (5 bases). CDR3 size: 15 residues. V dropped 4 bases and J dropped 4 bases, with 14 bases sitting between them. From germline, CDR1 is SGHTA and CDR2 FQGNSA. The CDR3 nucleotides are TGTGCCAGCAGCTACGCAGGGTTGGGGAATCAGCCCCAGCATTTT. This translates into CASSYAGLGNQPQHF.

This clone has just one count. The chain couples TRBV4-1 to TRBJ1-2, with 8 bases aligning to TRBD1. This CDR3 has 16 amino acids. The germline V gene has CDR1 MGHRA and CDR2 YSYEKL. V dropped 0 bases and J dropped 4; count of bases not matched to a gene: 7. The CDR3 DNA reads TGCGCCAGCAGCCAAGATCCGGGACAGGCCCTCTATGGCTACACCTTC. This sequence encodes CASSQDPGQALYGYTF.